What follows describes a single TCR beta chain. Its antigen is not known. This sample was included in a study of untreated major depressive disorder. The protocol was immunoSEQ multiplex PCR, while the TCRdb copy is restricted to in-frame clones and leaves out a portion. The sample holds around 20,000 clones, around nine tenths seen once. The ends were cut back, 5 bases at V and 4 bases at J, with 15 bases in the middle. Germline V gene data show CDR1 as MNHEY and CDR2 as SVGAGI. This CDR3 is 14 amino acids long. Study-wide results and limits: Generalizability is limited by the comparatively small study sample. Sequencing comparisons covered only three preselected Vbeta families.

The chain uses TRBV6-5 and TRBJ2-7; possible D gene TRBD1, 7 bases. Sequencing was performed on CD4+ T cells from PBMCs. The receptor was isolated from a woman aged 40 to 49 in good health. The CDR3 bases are TGTGCCAGCAGTCTAACAGGGGCGGGGTACGAGCAGTACTTC. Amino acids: CASSLTGAGYEQYF.